These T cell receptor beta chains were read from a single sample in a study of CD8 T cells in ankylosing spondylitis. TCRdb passed the 5' RACE reads through MiXCR, listing each CDR3 protein once. The sample yields around 280,000 distinct CDR3 sequences, roughly 20% seen once. Sequencing was performed on blood, either unsorted or a sorted T cell fraction (not recorded which). Receptor source: a male donor with ankylosing spondylitis or in good health (not recorded which). Both conserved end residues are part of each CDR3. The order of the fields is V gene, J gene, D gene, clone size, CDR3 protein, CDR3 DNA. A D gene is named only where the DNA matches it firmly. Clone size is given for some rows only: seen once, a few or many times, or a class if the clone is expanded.

V gene: TRBV2
J gene: TRBJ2-4
D gene: .
clone size: .
CDR3 protein: CAVELAKNIQYF
CDR3 DNA: TGTGCCGTAGAGCTAGCCAAAAACATTCAGTACTTC

V gene: TRBV20-1
J gene: TRBJ2-3
D gene: .
clone size: many
CDR3 protein: CSAVWDTQYF
CDR3 DNA: TGCAGTGCTGTGTGGGATACGCAGTATTTT

V gene: TRBV5-1
J gene: TRBJ2-1
D gene: .
clone size: few
CDR3 protein: CASSLGTSPKEQFF
CDR3 DNA: TGCGCCAGCAGCTTGGGGACTTCTCCTAAGGAGCAGTTCTTC

V gene: TRBV7-3
J gene: TRBJ1-1
D gene: .
clone size: .
CDR3 protein: CASSLNVNTEAFF
CDR3 DNA: TGTGCCAGCAGCTTAAATGTGAACACTGAAGCTTTCTTT

V gene: TRBV12-3/TRBV12-4
J gene: TRBJ2-3
D gene: .
clone size: few
CDR3 protein: CASSFRPGRDTQYF
CDR3 DNA: TGTGCCAGCAGTTTCCGGCCCGGGAGAGATACGCAGTATTTT

V gene: TRBV12-3/TRBV12-4
J gene: TRBJ2-3
D gene: TRBD2
clone size: many
CDR3 protein: CASSLLAGGGTDTQYF
CDR3 DNA: TGTGCCAGCAGTTTACTAGCGGGAGGAGGCACAGATACGCAGTATTTT

V gene: TRBV27
J gene: TRBJ2-1
D gene: TRBD2
clone size: .
CDR3 protein: CASKLAGSRNEQFF
CDR3 DNA: TGTGCCAGTAAACTAGCGGGGTCGAGGAATGAGCAGTTCTTC

V gene: TRBV7-2
J gene: TRBJ2-4
D gene: TRBD1
clone size: few
CDR3 protein: CASSLRGGQNIQYF
CDR3 DNA: TGTGCCAGCAGCCTCCGAGGGGGCCAGAACATTCAGTACTTC

V gene: TRBV20-1
J gene: TRBJ1-5
D gene: .
clone size: many
CDR3 protein: CSARDVTGYSNQPQHF
CDR3 DNA: TGCAGTGCTAGAGATGTCACAGGTTATAGCAATCAGCCCCAGCATTTT

V gene: TRBV20-1
J gene: TRBJ2-4
D gene: TRBD1
clone size: .
CDR3 protein: CSAREDRALAKNIQYF
CDR3 DNA: TGCAGTGCTAGGGAGGACAGGGCTTTAGCCAAAAACATTCAGTACTTC

V gene: TRBV5-1
J gene: TRBJ2-3
D gene: TRBD1
clone size: few
CDR3 protein: CASSLGGTGIRDTQYF
CDR3 DNA: TGCGCCAGCAGCTTAGGCGGGACAGGGATAAGAGATACGCAGTATTTT

V gene: TRBV5-1
J gene: TRBJ1-3
D gene: .
clone size: few
CDR3 protein: CASSLVGSGNTIYF
CDR3 DNA: TGCGCCAGCAGCTTGGTGGGATCCGGAAACACCATATATTTT

V gene: TRBV20-1
J gene: TRBJ1-1
D gene: .
clone size: few
CDR3 protein: CSARVLGRARTEAFF
CDR3 DNA: TGCAGTGCTAGAGTTTTAGGGAGGGCCCGCACTGAAGCTTTCTTT

V gene: TRBV3-1
J gene: TRBJ2-3
D gene: .
clone size: .
CDR3 protein: CASSRLGESTDTQYF
CDR3 DNA: TGTGCCAGCAGCCGACTCGGGGAAAGCACAGATACGCAGTATTTT

V gene: TRBV11-2
J gene: TRBJ2-3
D gene: .
clone size: few
CDR3 protein: CASSLLSGRSTDTQYF
CDR3 DNA: TGTGCCAGCAGCTTATTGTCGGGCCGGAGCACAGATACGCAGTATTTT

V gene: TRBV7-2
J gene: TRBJ2-3
D gene: TRBD2
clone size: .
CDR3 protein: CASSLVRGGATDTQYF
CDR3 DNA: TGTGCCAGCAGCTTAGTGCGGGGGGGCGCGACAGATACGCAGTATTTT

V gene: TRBV5-1
J gene: TRBJ1-1
D gene: .
clone size: few
CDR3 protein: CASSLGRVTEAFF
CDR3 DNA: TGCGCCAGCAGCTTGGGCAGGGTTACTGAAGCTTTCTTT

V gene: TRBV6-1
J gene: TRBJ2-2
D gene: TRBD1
clone size: few
CDR3 protein: CASSLRDRGNTGELFF
CDR3 DNA: TGTGCCAGCAGTCTTAGGGACAGGGGGAACACCGGGGAGCTGTTTTTT

V gene: TRBV15
J gene: TRBJ2-1
D gene: TRBD2
clone size: once
CDR3 protein: CATSRGGLAGEQFF
CDR3 DNA: TGTGCCACCAGCAGAGGGGGACTAGCAGGTGAGCAGTTCTTC

V gene: TRBV3-1
J gene: TRBJ1-3
D gene: .
clone size: .
CDR3 protein: CASSARAQGGNTVYF
CDR3 DNA: TGTGCCAGCAGCGCCCGGGCACAAGGGGGAAACACCGTATATTTT

V gene: TRBV12-3/TRBV12-4
J gene: TRBJ1-5
D gene: .
clone size: many
CDR3 protein: CASSPTPINQPQHF
CDR3 DNA: TGTGCCAGCAGTCCGACCCCCATCAATCAGCCCCAGCATTTT

V gene: TRBV7-3
J gene: TRBJ1-1
D gene: TRBD1
clone size: .
CDR3 protein: CASSTQGAAEAFF
CDR3 DNA: TGTGCCAGCAGCACACAGGGGGCCGCTGAAGCTTTCTTT

V gene: TRBV20-1
J gene: TRBJ1-2
D gene: .
clone size: few
CDR3 protein: CSAQPQGYGYTF
CDR3 DNA: TGCAGTGCTCAACCCCAAGGATATGGCTACACCTTC

V gene: TRBV5-1
J gene: TRBJ2-3
D gene: TRBD1
clone size: few
CDR3 protein: CASSALQGATQYF
CDR3 DNA: TGCGCCAGCAGCGCCCTCCAGGGGGCAACGCAGTATTTT

V gene: TRBV5-6
J gene: TRBJ1-2
D gene: .
clone size: few
CDR3 protein: CASSTSAFNYGYTF
CDR3 DNA: TGTGCCAGCAGCACCAGCGCTTTCAACTATGGCTACACCTTC

V gene: TRBV4-2
J gene: TRBJ2-4
D gene: .
clone size: few
CDR3 protein: CASSQDRESYIQYF
CDR3 DNA: TGTGCCAGCAGCCAAGACAGGGAGTCGTACATTCAGTACTTC

V gene: TRBV20-1
J gene: TRBJ1-6
D gene: .
clone size: .
CDR3 protein: CSARVAGAVLNSPLHF
CDR3 DNA: TGCAGTGCTAGAGTGGCGGGGGCGGTCTTGAATTCACCCCTCCACTTT

V gene: TRBV20-1
J gene: TRBJ2-1
D gene: .
clone size: few
CDR3 protein: CSARAGPSYNEQFF
CDR3 DNA: TGCAGTGCTAGGGCGGGTCCCTCCTACAATGAGCAGTTCTTC

V gene: TRBV28
J gene: TRBJ2-5
D gene: .
clone size: few
CDR3 protein: CASSFLDRNQETQYF
CDR3 DNA: TGTGCCAGCAGTTTCCTGGACAGAAACCAAGAGACCCAGTACTTC

V gene: TRBV9
J gene: TRBJ2-1
D gene: .
clone size: .
CDR3 protein: CASSEDPNSYNEQFF
CDR3 DNA: TGTGCCAGCAGCGAGGACCCAAACTCCTACAATGAGCAGTTCTTC

V gene: TRBV28
J gene: TRBJ2-5
D gene: .
clone size: few
CDR3 protein: CASSLVDQETQYF
CDR3 DNA: TGTGCCAGCAGTTTAGTCGACCAAGAGACCCAGTACTTC

V gene: TRBV29-1
J gene: TRBJ2-5
D gene: .
clone size: many
CDR3 protein: CSVENRVNGETQYF
CDR3 DNA: TGCAGCGTTGAGAACAGGGTAAATGGGGAGACCCAGTACTTC